These T cell receptor beta chains were read from a single sample in a study of blood T cell repertoires in COVID-19. Here immunoSEQ multiplex PCR was the method, and the copy in TCRdb shows in-frame clones only, minus some. The profile shows approximately 460,000 clones, 89% of them singletons. Sequencing was performed on peripheral blood. The source is a man between 18 and 29 years old with COVID-19, enrolled during active disease. CDR3s include the opening cysteine and the closing phenylalanine or tryptophan. D genes are given only for firm matches. Part of the rows lack a size; the others show once, few, many or a class for expanded clones.

size: .
D: TRBD2
J: TRBJ2-3
V: TRBV7-9
CDR3: CASSLGLAVSADTQYF
DNA: TGTGCCAGCAGCCTAGGACTAGCAGTATCCGCAGATACGCAGTATTTT

size: .
D: .
J: TRBJ2-3
V: TRBV7-9
CDR3: CASSSKDTQYF
DNA: TGTGCCAGCAGCTCTAAAGATACGCAGTATTTT

size: .
D: .
J: TRBJ2-5
V: TRBV2
CDR3: CASSTGGTQYF
DNA: TGTGCCAGCAGTACCGGGGGGACCCAGTACTTC

size: .
D: .
J: TRBJ1-6
V: TRBV4-1
CDR3: CASSSDRMVGVYNSPLHF
DNA: TGCGCCAGCAGCTCCGACAGGATGGTGGGAGTTTATAATTCACCCCTCCACTTT

size: once
D: TRBD1
J: TRBJ2-7
V: TRBV27
CDR3: CASTYSGTGVLEQYF
DNA: TGTGCCAGCACTTATTCCGGGACAGGGGTGCTCGAGCAGTACTTC

size: once
D: .
J: TRBJ2-5
V: TRBV5-4
CDR3: CASSVPGEETQYF
DNA: TGTGCCAGCAGCGTCCCAGGGGAGGAGACCCAGTACTTC

size: .
D: .
J: TRBJ2-7
V: TRBV3-1/TRBV3-2
CDR3: CASTFNGAPDMYF
DNA: TGTGCCAGCACCTTCAATGGGGCCCCCGACATGTACTTC

size: .
D: .
J: TRBJ1-2
V: TRBV2
CDR3: CASGTIGYTF
DNA: TGTGCCAGTGGGACAATCGGCTACACCTTC

size: .
D: TRBD2
J: TRBJ2-3
V: TRBV11-3
CDR3: CASSLGLAGTTADTQYF
DNA: TGTGCCAGCAGCTTAGGGCTAGCGGGAACTACGGCAGATACGCAGTATTTT

size: .
D: TRBD2
J: TRBJ2-3
V: TRBV5-4
CDR3: CASSLLGLAGTSTDTQYF
DNA: TGTGCCAGCAGCTTACTAGGGCTAGCGGGGACTAGCACAGATACGCAGTATTTT

size: few
D: TRBD2
J: TRBJ2-1
V: TRBV6-6
CDR3: CASSPTEREIGNEQFF
DNA: TGTGCCAGCAGTCCTACCGAGCGGGAAATAGGCAATGAGCAGTTCTTC

size: .
D: .
J: TRBJ2-7
V: TRBV11-2
CDR3: CASSLVAGVYEQYF
DNA: TGTGCCAGCAGCTTAGTGGCAGGGGTTTACGAGCAGTACTTC

size: .
D: .
J: TRBJ2-6
V: TRBV2
CDR3: CASRQETGANVLTF
DNA: TGTGCCAGCAGACAGGAAACTGGGGCCAACGTCCTGACTTTC

size: .
D: .
J: TRBJ1-2
V: TRBV18
CDR3: CASSPVAGLTTTNGYTF
DNA: TGTGCCAGCTCACCAGTTGCAGGGCTGACAACGACGAATGGCTACACCTTC

size: .
D: .
J: TRBJ2-7
V: TRBV30
CDR3: CAWSVVTQGIHEQYF
DNA: TGTGCCTGGAGTGTAGTCACGCAGGGGATCCACGAGCAGTACTTC

size: .
D: TRBD2
J: TRBJ2-2
V: TRBV11-3
CDR3: CASSPVSGFTGELFF
DNA: TGTGCCAGCAGCCCCGTTAGCGGGTTTACCGGGGAGCTGTTTTTT

size: .
D: TRBD1
J: TRBJ2-7
V: TRBV2
CDR3: CASRRSGTGDPYEQYF
DNA: TGTGCCAGCAGACGTTCCGGGACAGGGGATCCCTACGAGCAGTACTTC

size: once
D: .
J: TRBJ1-5
V: TRBV19
CDR3: CASTIRDTNQPQHF
DNA: TGTGCCAGTACTATCCGGGACACCAATCAGCCCCAGCATTTT

size: few
D: .
J: TRBJ2-5
V: TRBV11-2
CDR3: CASSLFPQGQETQYF
DNA: TGTGCCAGCAGCTTGTTCCCCCAGGGTCAAGAGACCCAGTACTTC

size: .
D: TRBD1
J: TRBJ2-7
V: TRBV6-6
CDR3: CASSPPGQGSSYEQYF
DNA: TGTGCCAGCAGCCCGCCGGGACAGGGATCTTCCTACGAGCAGTACTTC

size: .
D: TRBD2
J: TRBJ2-1
V: TRBV19
CDR3: CASTLSPLAGGANEQFF
DNA: TGTGCCAGTACCCTATCCCCACTAGCGGGAGGGGCCAATGAGCAGTTCTTC

size: .
D: TRBD1
J: TRBJ1-2
V: TRBV15
CDR3: CATSDDRGNYGYTF
DNA: TGTGCCACCAGCGACGACAGGGGTAACTATGGCTACACCTTC

size: .
D: TRBD1
J: TRBJ1-5
V: TRBV29-1
CDR3: CSVQTGQGPNQPQHF
DNA: TGCAGCGTCCAAACCGGACAGGGCCCCAATCAGCCCCAGCATTTT

size: .
D: .
J: TRBJ2-3
V: TRBV5-5
CDR3: CASSLGAGRADTQYF
DNA: TGTGCCAGCAGCTTGGGAGCAGGGCGAGCAGATACGCAGTATTTT

size: .
D: TRBD2
J: TRBJ2-3
V: TRBV27
CDR3: CASRSLAGRSTDTQYF
DNA: TGTGCCAGCAGATCCCTAGCGGGCCGGAGCACAGATACGCAGTATTTT

size: .
D: .
J: TRBJ1-4
V: TRBV27
CDR3: CASSLSGSVPYEKLFF
DNA: TGTGCCAGCAGTTTATCTGGAAGCGTTCCTTATGAAAAACTGTTTTTT

size: .
D: .
J: TRBJ2-1
V: TRBV5-1
CDR3: CASTHGGSYNEQFF
DNA: TGCGCCAGCACCCATGGGGGGTCCTACAATGAGCAGTTCTTC

size: .
D: TRBD2
J: TRBJ2-3
V: TRBV10-3
CDR3: CAISPAGGPTDTQYF
DNA: TGTGCCATCAGTCCAGCGGGAGGGCCTACAGATACGCAGTATTTT

size: .
D: TRBD2
J: TRBJ2-1
V: TRBV6-5
CDR3: CASPGGSRSYNEQFF
DNA: TGTGCCAGCCCCGGGGGGAGCCGCTCCTACAATGAGCAGTTCTTC

size: .
D: .
J: TRBJ1-5
V: TRBV2
CDR3: CASHREQGTGQPQHF
DNA: TGTGCCAGCCACAGGGAGCAGGGTACTGGTCAGCCCCAGCATTTT